Shown below are 23 T cell receptor beta chains from a single sample sequenced in a study of CD8+CD57+ T cells in acquired aplastic anemia. According to the study, genomic DNA was the template for TCR beta VDJ and CDR3 profiling. MiXCR, run by TCRdb on the reads, gives a single entry per CDR3 protein. The top ten hold around 9.7% of the sample, which has some 200,000 distinct CDR3 sequences, approximately 50% seen once. Patients who underwent sequencing had shown CD8+CD57+ cell expansion by flow cytometry. The sequenced sample consisted of sorted CD4+, CD8+, or CD8+CD57+ T cells (not recorded which) from PBMCs. These TCRs come from a human donor with aplastic anemia.

The gene calls are TRBV15 and TRBJ1-1; D gene uncertain. Trimming cost V 3 bases and J 0 bases, with 11 bases left between them. The CDR3 is 15 residues long. Germline CDR1 and CDR2: LNHNV and YYDKDF (reference sequence). CDR3 region: CATSRARPVNTEAFF. CDR3 nucleotide sequence: TGTGCCACCAGCAGGGCCCGGCCAGTGAACACTGAAGCTTTCTTT. Looking up the rest from reference TRBV15 and TRBJ1-1 gives the full variable domain: DAMVIQNPRYQVTQFGKPVTLSCSQTLNHNVMYWYQQKSSQAPKLLFHYYDKDFNNEADTPDNFQSRRPNTSFCFLDIRSPGLGDTAMYLCATSRARPVNTEAFFGQGTRLTVV.

This clonotype was detected a few times. The chain recombines TRBV20-1 with TRBJ2-7, with D perhaps matching TRBD2 (6 bases). V was pared by 3 bases and J by 2 bases, with 11 bases between. Germline V gives CDR1 DFQATT, CDR2 SNEGSKA (reference sequence). CDR3 size: 13 residues. The CDR3 sequence: CSASPGTPYEQYF. CDR3 bases: TGCAGTGCTAGCCCCGGGACTCCCTACGAGCAGTACTTC.

This chain links TRBV10-3 with TRBJ2-2; D call uncertain. Trimming left V 4 bases short and J 3 bases short, with 12 bases between. Germline-derived CDR1 and CDR2 are ENHRY and SYGVKD. This CDR3 region has 15 residues. The CDR3 coding sequence is TGTGCCATCAGTGCCCGGCTAGTGGACACCGGGGAGCTGTTTTTT. Protein product: CAISARLVDTGELFF.

V gene TRBV6-5 combines with J gene TRBJ2-6; D possibly corresponds to TRBD1 (6 bases). V lost 6 bases to trimming and J lost 2 bases, with 8 bases between them. Germline V lookup: CDR1 MNHEY, CDR2 SVGAGI. The CDR3 runs 14 residues. The CDR3 DNA follows: TGTGCCAGCAGGAACAGGGCTGGGGCCAACGTCCTGACTTTC. Translated, it gives CASRNRAGANVLTF.

This clonotype was observed at least ten times. In nucleotides, the CDR3 is TGCGCCAGCAGCGTTCAACCTGGACGGTACCAAGAGACCCAGTACTTC. Translation gives CASSVQPGRYQETQYF. The chain is built from TRBV5-1 and TRBJ2-5; D is ambiguous. This CDR3 is 16 amino acids long. The V gene lost 4 bases and the J gene lost 0 bases, with 16 bases spanning the gap. Germline assignment: CDR1 SGHRS and CDR2 YFSETQ.

This chain connects TRBV10-3 to TRBJ2-3; TRBD1 might be the D (5 bases). Germline lookup yields CDR1 ENHRY and CDR2 SYGVKD. CDR3 length equals 15 residues. V was trimmed by 4 bases and J by 2 bases, leaving 13 bases between them. CDR3 region: CAISGAGAITDTQYF. As DNA, the CDR3 is TGTGCCATCAGTGGGGCTGGGGCAATCACAGATACGCAGTATTTT.

This clonotype occurred once. This may arise from a read error, as a much more abundant clone is one base away. The chain joins TRBV5-1 to TRBJ2-7, with no clear D. Between the trimmed V and J ends, which lost 0 bases and 2 bases, there was a span of 9 bases. Germline assignment: CDR1 SGHRS and CDR2 YFSETQ. This CDR3 has 14 residues. CDR3 DNA: TGCGCCAGCAGCTTGGGGTGGGTGGCCTACGAGCAGTACTTC. This translates into CASSLGWVAYEQYF.

As concerns this clonotype: A much more abundant neighbour one base away suggests this may be a read error. The conserved phenylalanine or tryptophan normally closing the CDR3 is absent here, so this likely arose from a read error. The J gene is TRBJ2-1, the V gene TRBV6-4; no clear D gene. V lost 2 bases, J lost 9 bases, and 11 bases lay in between. The germline V gene has CDR1 MRHNA and CDR2 SNTAGT. This CDR3 contains 13 residues. Written as DNA, the CDR3 is TGTGCCAGCAGTGACGGCCCCCCGGGTGAGCAGTTCCTC. Translating gives CASSDGPPGEQFL.

This clonotype was seen at least ten times. The chain combines TRBV12-3 or TRBV12-4 with TRBJ1-4; 9 bases match TRBD1. The V segment lost 6 bases and the J segment 5 bases; nucleotides outside the gene matches: 7. This CDR3 has 15 residues. CDR3 bases: TGTGCCAGCAGCCCAAATACAGGGGGCAATGAAAAACTGTTTTTT. This encodes CASSPNTGGNEKLFF.

In nucleotides, the CDR3 is TGCAGTGCTAGGGGGACAGCCTCGTGGGAGACCCAGTACTTC. Residues: CSARGTASWETQYF. This chain joins TRBV20-1 and TRBJ2-5; 7 nucleotides line up with TRBD1. The CDR3 has 14 residues. V dropped 3 bases and J dropped 5; count of bases not matched to a gene: 9. Germline CDR1 is DFQATT and CDR2 is SNEGSKA (reference sequence).

Remarks on this clonotype: A much larger clone is a single base away; this may be a read error. CDR3: CASSSGKRENTEAFF. CDR3 sequence (DNA): TGCGCCAGCAGCTCGGGCAAACGAGAGAACACTGAAGCTTTCTTT. The V call is TRBV5-1, the J call TRBJ1-1; no firm D call. Germline loops: CDR1 SGHRS, CDR2 YFSETQ. V dropped 3 bases and J dropped 1 base, with 13 bases sitting between them. This CDR3 spans 15 amino acids.

The rearrangement joins TRBV10-3 to TRBJ1-1; 9 nucleotides line up with TRBD1. The CDR3 has 13 residues. Germline V gene lookup returns CDR1 ENHRY and CDR2 SYGVKD. Unmatched junction bases numbered 4, after V lost 6 bases and J lost 5 bases. CDR3 sequence reads: CAIREDRGTEAFF. DNA of the CDR3: TGTGCCATCAGGGAGGACAGGGGAACTGAAGCTTTCTTT.

Points on this clonotype: The conserved final phenylalanine or tryptophan is absent from the CDR3, which likely points to a read error. The DNA is omitted, as the CDR3 cannot be located on it reliably, and the CDR3 follows TCRdb's listing. J is TRBJ2-7 and V is TRBV24-1; the table names TRBD2, a call not compared with the DNA. The germline gives CDR1 KGHDR, CDR2 SFDVKD. 8 amino acids form the CDR3, both terminal residues included. CDR3 sequence: CATSDSRR.

As to this clonotype: A much more abundant neighbour one base away suggests this may be a read error. The chain couples TRBV5-1 to TRBJ2-5; possibly TRBD1 for D (6 bases). The CDR3 consists of 14 residues. V was shortened by 6 bases and J by 2 bases, with 14 bases between the two germline ends. Germline V gene data show CDR1 as SGHRS and CDR2 as YFSETQ. The CDR3 sequence is CASTGSGAQETQYF. The CDR3 coding sequence is TGCGCCAGCACTGGGTCAGGGGCACAAGAGACCCAGTACTTC. Based on the CDR3 plus reference TRBV5-1 and TRBJ2-5, the full variable domain is KAGVTQTPRYLIKTRGQQVTLSCSPISGHRSVSWYQQTPGQGLQFLFEYFSETQRNKGNFPGRFSGRQFSNSRSEMNVSTLELGDSALYLCASTGSGAQETQYFGPGTRLLVL.

The gene calls are TRBV10-3 and TRBJ2-5; D tentatively fits TRBD1 or TRBD2 (5 bases each). The germline V gene has CDR1 ENHRY and CDR2 SYGVKD. CDR3 length equals 14 residues. V was cut by 3 bases and J by 4 bases, with 12 bases left in between. The CDR3 spells CAISDPGRRETQYF. For the CDR3, the DNA is TGTGCCATCAGTGACCCGGGACGTCGAGAGACCCAGTACTTC.

Note on this clonotype: This CDR3 fails to terminate in the conserved phenylalanine or tryptophan, so it likely reflects a read error. The V gene is TRBV5-4, the J gene TRBJ2-1, with D possibly matching TRBD2 (7 bases). Per the germline V gene, CDR1 is SGHNT and CDR2 is YYREEE (reference sequence). V lost 3 bases and J lost 6, with 16 bases in between. This CDR3 has 15 residues. The CDR3 spells CASSSWGGRGNEQFY. CDR3 coding DNA: TGTGCCAGCAGCTCTTGGGGGGGCAGGGGCAATGAGCAGTTCTAC.

This clonotype has ten or more counts. V usage is TRBV2 and J usage is TRBJ2-3; D unresolved. Per germline, CDR1 SNHLY and CDR2 FYNNEI. V was clipped by 2 bases and J by 6 bases, with 12 bases between them. The CDR3 length is 14 residues. CDR3 residues: CASSESTVGDTQYF. Written as DNA, the CDR3 is TGTGCCAGCAGTGAAAGTACTGTCGGCGATACGCAGTATTTT.

The rearrangement links TRBV10-2 to TRBJ2-7; D possibly corresponds to TRBD1 (6 bases). CDR3 length: 11 residues. V was pared by 10 bases and J by 3 bases, with 10 bases between. In germline, CDR1 is WSHSY, CDR2 SAAADI. The CDR3 region is CATRTVYEQYF. In DNA form, the CDR3 reads TGCGCCACTAGGACAGTCTACGAGCAGTACTTC.

The sample holds many counts of this clonotype. The chain combines TRBV11-2 with TRBJ2-7, with TRBD2 matching 10 bases. The CDR3 length is 14 residues. V dropped 4 bases and J dropped 7; count of bases not matched to a gene: 7. Germline V gene data show CDR1 as SGHAT and CDR2 as FQNNGV. CDR3 residues: CASSSVAGGHEQYF. In nucleotides, the CDR3 is TGTGCCAGCAGCTCCGTAGCGGGAGGACATGAGCAGTACTTC.

This clonotype was seen more than once but under ten times. The V call is TRBV7-3, the J call TRBJ2-7, with D possibly matching TRBD1 (6 bases). The CDR3 runs to 13 residues. The V gene's germline CDR1 is SGHTA and CDR2 FQGTGA. V was clipped by 8 bases and J by 2 bases, with 13 bases between them. The CDR3 DNA sequence: TGTGCCAGCGGTGGACAGTCCGCCTACGAGCAGTACTTC. It encodes CASGGQSAYEQYF.

As for this clonotype: Relative to the germline gene, one junction end is altered; a read error may explain this. J is TRBJ2-3 and V is TRBV11-2; D not certain. The CDR3 is made up of 12 amino acids. Germline values: CDR1 SGHAT, CDR2 FQNNGV. CDR3 nucleotides: TGCGCCAGCAGCTTCATGGTAGATACGCAGTATTTT. Translated: CASSFMVDTQYF.

In nucleotides, the CDR3 is TGCAGTGCTAGACGCGACAGGGGCCACGAGCAGTACTTC. This sequence encodes CSARRDRGHEQYF. This chain connects TRBV20-1 to TRBJ2-7; 8 nucleotides align to TRBD1. With 2 bases clipped from V and 5 bases from J, the junction kept 5 bases outside the gene matches. The germline CDR1 and CDR2 sequences are DFQATT and SNEGSKA (reference sequence). The CDR3 consists of 13 residues.

The rearrangement joins TRBV7-9 to TRBJ2-7; 9 nucleotides line up with TRBD2. J gave up 3 bases and V 1 base, and 1 base lay outside the gene matches. CDR3 length: 14 amino acids. The germline V gene encodes CDR1 SEHNR and CDR2 FQNEAQ (reference sequence). CDR3 loop: CASSLVAGVYEQYF. The DNA of the CDR3 is TGTGCCAGCAGCTTAGTAGCGGGAGTCTACGAGCAGTACTTC.